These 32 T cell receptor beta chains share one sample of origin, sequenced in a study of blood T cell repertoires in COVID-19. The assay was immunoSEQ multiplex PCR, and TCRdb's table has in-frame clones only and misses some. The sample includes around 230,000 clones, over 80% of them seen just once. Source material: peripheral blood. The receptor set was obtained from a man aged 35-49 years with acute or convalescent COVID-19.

The CDR3 nucleotides are TGCAGCGTTGGCAGTACGCGCAATCAGCCCCAGCATTTT. This codes for CSVGSTRNQPQHF. V usage is TRBV29-1 and J usage is TRBJ1-5; no reliable D call. V was clipped by 4 bases and J by 2 bases, with 9 bases between them. The length of the CDR3 is 13 residues. Germline V CDR1 and CDR2: SQVTM, ANQGSEA.

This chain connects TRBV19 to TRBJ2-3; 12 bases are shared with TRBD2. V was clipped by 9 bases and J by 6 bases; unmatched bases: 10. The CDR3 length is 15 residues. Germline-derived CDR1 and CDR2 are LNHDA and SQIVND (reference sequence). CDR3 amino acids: CASSIPTSGRDTQYF. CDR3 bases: TGTGCCAGCAGCATCCCCACTAGCGGGAGGGATACGCAGTATTTT.

The CDR3 region has the DNA TGTGCCAGTAGTCCCAGGGGGATTGGGGGCAATCAGCCCCAGCATTTT. Its translation: CASSPRGIGGNQPQHF. The chain is built from TRBV19 and TRBJ1-5; TRBD1 agrees at 7 bases. Germline lookup yields CDR1 LNHDA and CDR2 SQIVND (reference sequence). V lost 5 bases to trimming and J lost 2 bases; unmatched junction nucleotides: 9. This CDR3 is built from 16 residues.

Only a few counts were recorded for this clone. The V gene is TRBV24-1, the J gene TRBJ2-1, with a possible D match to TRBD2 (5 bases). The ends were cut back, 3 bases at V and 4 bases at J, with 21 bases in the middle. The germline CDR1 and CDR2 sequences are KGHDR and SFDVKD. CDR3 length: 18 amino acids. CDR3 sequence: CATSDGRGWPTNYNEQFF. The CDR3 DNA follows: TGTGCCACCAGTGATGGGCGAGGGTGGCCTACAAATTACAATGAGCAGTTCTTC.

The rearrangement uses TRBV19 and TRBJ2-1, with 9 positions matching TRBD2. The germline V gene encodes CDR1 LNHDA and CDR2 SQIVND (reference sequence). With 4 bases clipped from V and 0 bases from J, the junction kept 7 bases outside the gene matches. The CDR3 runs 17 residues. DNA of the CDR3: TGTGCCAGTAGTACCTCTCATAGCGGGAGCTCCTACAATGAGCAGTTCTTC. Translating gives CASSTSHSGSSYNEQFF. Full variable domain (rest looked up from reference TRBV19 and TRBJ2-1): DGGITQSPKYLFRKEGQNVTLSCEQNLNHDAMYWYRQDPGQGLRLIYYSQIVNDFQKGDIAEGYSVSREKKESFPLTVTSAQKNPTAFYLCASSTSHSGSSYNEQFFGPGTRLTVL.

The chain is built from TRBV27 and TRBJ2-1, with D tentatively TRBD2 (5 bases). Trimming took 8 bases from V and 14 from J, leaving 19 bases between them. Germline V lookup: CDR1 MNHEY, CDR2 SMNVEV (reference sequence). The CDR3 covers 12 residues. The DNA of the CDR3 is TGTGCCAGCGCCCCGAGGGAACTAGGAAAGTTCTTC. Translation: CASAPRELGKFF.

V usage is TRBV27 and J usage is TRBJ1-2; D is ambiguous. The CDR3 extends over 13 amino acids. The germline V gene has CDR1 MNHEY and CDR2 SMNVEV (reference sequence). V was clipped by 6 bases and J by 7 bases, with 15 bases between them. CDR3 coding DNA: TGTGCCAGCAGCTCCGACAAGCTTAGTGGCTACACCTTC. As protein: CASSSDKLSGYTF.

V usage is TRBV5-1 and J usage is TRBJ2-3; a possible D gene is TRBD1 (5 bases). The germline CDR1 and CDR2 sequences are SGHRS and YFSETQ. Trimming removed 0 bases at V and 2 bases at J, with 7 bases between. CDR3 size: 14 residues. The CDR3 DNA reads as TGCGCCAGCAGCTTGGGACAGACCACAGATACGCAGTATTTT. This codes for CASSLGQTTDTQYF.

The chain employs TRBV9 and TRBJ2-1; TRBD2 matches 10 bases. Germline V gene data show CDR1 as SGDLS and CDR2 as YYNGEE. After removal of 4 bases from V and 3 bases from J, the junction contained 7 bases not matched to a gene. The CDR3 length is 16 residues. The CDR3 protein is CASSTTGLAIYNEQFF. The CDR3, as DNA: TGTGCCAGCAGCACGACGGGACTAGCGATCTACAATGAGCAGTTCTTC.

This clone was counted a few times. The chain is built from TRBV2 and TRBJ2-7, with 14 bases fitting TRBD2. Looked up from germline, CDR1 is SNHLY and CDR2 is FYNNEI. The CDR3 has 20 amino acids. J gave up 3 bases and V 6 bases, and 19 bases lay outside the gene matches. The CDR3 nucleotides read TGTGCCAGCAGAATCCCTCCGGGACTAGCGGGAGTAGGGGGTCTCTACGAGCAGTACTTC. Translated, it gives CASRIPPGLAGVGGLYEQYF.

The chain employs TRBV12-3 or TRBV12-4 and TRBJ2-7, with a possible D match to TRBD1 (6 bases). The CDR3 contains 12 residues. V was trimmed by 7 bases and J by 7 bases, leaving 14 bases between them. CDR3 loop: CASTYQRGEQYF. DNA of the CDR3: TGTGCCAGCACCTACCAAAGGGGGGAGCAGTACTTC.

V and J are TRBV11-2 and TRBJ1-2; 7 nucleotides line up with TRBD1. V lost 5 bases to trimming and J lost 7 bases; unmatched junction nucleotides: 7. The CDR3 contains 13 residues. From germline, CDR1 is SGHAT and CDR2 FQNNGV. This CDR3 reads CASSPGQRSGYTF. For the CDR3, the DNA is TGTGCCAGCAGCCCGGGACAGAGAAGTGGCTACACCTTC.

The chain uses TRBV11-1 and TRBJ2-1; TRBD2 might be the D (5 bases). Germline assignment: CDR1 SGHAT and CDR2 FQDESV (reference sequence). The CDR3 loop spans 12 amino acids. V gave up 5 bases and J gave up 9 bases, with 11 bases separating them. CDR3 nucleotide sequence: TGTGCCAGCAGCCGAGCGGCAGGTGAGCAGTTCTTC. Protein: CASSRAAGEQFF.

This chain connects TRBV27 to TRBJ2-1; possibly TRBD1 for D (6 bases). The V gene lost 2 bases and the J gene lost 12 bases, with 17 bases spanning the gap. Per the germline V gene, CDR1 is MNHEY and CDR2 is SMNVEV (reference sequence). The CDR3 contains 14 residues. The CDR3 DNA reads TGTGCCAGCAGTTTACAGGGGATGGCTAGATCGCAGTTCTTC. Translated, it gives CASSLQGMARSQFF.

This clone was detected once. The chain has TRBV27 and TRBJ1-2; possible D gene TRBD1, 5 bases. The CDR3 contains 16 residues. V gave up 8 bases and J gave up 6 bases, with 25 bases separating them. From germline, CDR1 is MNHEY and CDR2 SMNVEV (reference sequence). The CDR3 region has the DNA TGTGCCAGCCTGGGGACTGCGGGGCCCAGGGCCCATGGCTACACCTTC. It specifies CASLGTAGPRAHGYTF.

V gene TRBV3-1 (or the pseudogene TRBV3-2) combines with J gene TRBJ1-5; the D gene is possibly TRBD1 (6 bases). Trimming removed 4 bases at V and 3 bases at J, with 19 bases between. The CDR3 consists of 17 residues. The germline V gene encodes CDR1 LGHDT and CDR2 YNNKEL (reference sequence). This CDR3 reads CASSPGGGPRNNQPQHF. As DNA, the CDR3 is TGTGCCAGCAGCCCGGGGGGGGGCCCAAGGAACAATCAGCCCCAGCATTTT.

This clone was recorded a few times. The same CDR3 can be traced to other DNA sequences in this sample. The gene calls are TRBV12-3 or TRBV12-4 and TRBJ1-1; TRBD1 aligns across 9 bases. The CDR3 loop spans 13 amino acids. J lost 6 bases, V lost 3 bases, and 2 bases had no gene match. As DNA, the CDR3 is TGTGCCAGCAGTTTCGGGACAGGGTCTGAAGCTTTCTTT. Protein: CASSFGTGSEAFF.

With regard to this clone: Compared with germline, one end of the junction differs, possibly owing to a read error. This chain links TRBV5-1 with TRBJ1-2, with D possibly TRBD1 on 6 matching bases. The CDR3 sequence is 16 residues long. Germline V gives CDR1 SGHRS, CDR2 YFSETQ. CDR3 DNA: TGCGCCAGCAGCTTAAACCGGGACACATCTAACTATGGCTCCACCTTC. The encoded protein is CASSLNRDTSNYGSTF.

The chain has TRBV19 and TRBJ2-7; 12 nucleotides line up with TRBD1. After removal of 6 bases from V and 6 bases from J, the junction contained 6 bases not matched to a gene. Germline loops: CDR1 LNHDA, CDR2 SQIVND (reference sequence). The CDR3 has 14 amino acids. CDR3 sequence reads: CASSLGQGATEQYF. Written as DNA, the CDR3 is TGTGCCAGTAGCCTGGGACAGGGGGCCACCGAGCAGTACTTC.

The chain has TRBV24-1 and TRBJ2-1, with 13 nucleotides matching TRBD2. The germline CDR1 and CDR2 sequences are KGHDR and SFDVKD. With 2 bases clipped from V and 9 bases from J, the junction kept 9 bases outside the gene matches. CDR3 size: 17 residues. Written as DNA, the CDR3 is TGTGCCACCAGTGATTCCTGGACTAGCGGGAGCTCCGGTGAGCAGTTCTTC. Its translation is CATSDSWTSGSSGEQFF.

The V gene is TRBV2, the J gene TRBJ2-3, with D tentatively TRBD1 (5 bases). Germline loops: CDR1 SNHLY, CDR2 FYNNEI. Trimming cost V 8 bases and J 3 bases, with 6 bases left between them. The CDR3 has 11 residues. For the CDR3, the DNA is TGTGCCAGCGGGGCGACAGATACGCAGTATTTT. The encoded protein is CASGATDTQYF. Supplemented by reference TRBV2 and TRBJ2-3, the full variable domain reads EPEVTQTPSHQVTQMGQEVILRCVPISNHLYFYWYRQILGQKVEFLVSFYNNEISEKSEIFDDQFSVERPDGSNFTLKIRSTKLEDSAMYFCASGATDTQYFGPGTRLTVL.

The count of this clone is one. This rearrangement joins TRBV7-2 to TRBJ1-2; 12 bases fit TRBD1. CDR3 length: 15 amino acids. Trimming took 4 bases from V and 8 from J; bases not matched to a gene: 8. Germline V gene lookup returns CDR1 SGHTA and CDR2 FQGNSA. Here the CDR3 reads CASSWRGQGAPGYTF. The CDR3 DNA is TGTGCCAGCAGCTGGAGGGGACAGGGGGCGCCCGGCTACACCTTC. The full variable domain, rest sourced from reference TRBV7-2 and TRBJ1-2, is GAGVSQSPSNKVTEKGKDVELRCDPISGHTALYWYRQSLGQGLEFLIYFQGNSAPDKSGLPSDRFSAERTGGSVSTLTIQRTQQEDSAVYLCASSWRGQGAPGYTFGSGTRLTVV.

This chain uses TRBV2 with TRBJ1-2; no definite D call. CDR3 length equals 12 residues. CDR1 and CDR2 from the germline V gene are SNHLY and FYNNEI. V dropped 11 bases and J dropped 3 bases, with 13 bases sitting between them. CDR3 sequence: CAGRRADYGYTF. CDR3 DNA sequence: TGTGCCGGAAGGCGGGCAGACTATGGCTACACCTTC. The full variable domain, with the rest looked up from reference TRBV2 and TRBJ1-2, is EPEVTQTPSHQVTQMGQEVILRCVPISNHLYFYWYRQILGQKVEFLVSFYNNEISEKSEIFDDQFSVERPDGSNFTLKIRSTKLEDSAMYFCAGRRADYGYTFGSGTRLTVV.

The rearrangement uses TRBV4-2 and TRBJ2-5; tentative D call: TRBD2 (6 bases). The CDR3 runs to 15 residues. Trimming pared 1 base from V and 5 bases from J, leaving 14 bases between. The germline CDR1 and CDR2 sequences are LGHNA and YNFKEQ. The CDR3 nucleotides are TGTGCCAGCAGCCAAGTGACGCGGGAAGGGGAGACCCAGTACTTC. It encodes CASSQVTREGETQYF.

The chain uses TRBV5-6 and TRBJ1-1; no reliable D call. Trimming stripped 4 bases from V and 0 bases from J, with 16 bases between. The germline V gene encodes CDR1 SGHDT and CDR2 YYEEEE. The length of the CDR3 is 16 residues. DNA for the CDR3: TGTGCCAGCAGCCCCGGTACGGATACTATGAACACTGAAGCTTTCTTT. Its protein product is CASSPGTDTMNTEAFF.

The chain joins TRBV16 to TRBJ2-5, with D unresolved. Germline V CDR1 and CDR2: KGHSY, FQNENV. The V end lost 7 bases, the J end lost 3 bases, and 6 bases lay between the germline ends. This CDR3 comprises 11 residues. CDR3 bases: TGTGCCAGCACCAAAAAAGAGACCCAGTACTTC. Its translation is CASTKKETQYF.

CDR3 sequence (DNA): TGTGCCAGCTCACCTCAGACAGGGGACAACACTGAAGCTTTCTTT. Protein: CASSPQTGDNTEAFF. V usage is TRBV18 and J usage is TRBJ1-1; 8 nucleotides align to TRBD1. Germline V CDR1 and CDR2: KGHSH, LQKENI. V trimming: 3 bases; J trimming: 2 bases; junction bases outside the gene matches: 5. The CDR3 has 15 residues.

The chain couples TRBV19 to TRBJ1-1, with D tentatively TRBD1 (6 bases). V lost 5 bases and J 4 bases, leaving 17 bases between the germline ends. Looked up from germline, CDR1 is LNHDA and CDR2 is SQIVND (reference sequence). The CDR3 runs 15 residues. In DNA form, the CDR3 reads TGTGCCAGTAGTGCCCAAACAGGGCCGGGCACTGAAGCTTTCTTT. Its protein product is CASSAQTGPGTEAFF.

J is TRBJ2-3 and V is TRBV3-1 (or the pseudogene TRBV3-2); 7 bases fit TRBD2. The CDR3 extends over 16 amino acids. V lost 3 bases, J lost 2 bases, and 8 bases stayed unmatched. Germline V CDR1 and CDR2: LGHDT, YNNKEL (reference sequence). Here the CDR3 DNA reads TGTGCCAGCAGCCACATTTTGGGGACTACCACAGATACGCAGTATTTT. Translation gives CASSHILGTTTDTQYF.

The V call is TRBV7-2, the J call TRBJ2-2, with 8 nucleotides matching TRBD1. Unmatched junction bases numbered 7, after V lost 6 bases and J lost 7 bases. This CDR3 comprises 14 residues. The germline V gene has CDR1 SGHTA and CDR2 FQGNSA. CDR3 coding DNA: TGTGCCAGCAGGATCCAGGGGGCTAACGGGGAGCTGTTTTTT. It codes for CASRIQGANGELFF.

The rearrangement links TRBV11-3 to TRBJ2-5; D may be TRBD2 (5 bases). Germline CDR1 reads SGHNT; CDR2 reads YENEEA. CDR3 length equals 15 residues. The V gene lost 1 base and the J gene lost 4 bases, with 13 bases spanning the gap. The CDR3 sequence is CASSLGPREGETQYF. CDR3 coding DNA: TGTGCCAGCAGCTTAGGCCCCCGGGAAGGAGAGACCCAGTACTTC.

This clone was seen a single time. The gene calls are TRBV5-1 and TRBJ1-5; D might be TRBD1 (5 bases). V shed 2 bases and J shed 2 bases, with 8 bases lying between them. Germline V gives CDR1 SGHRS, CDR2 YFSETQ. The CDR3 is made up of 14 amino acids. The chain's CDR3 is CASSLQGGNQPQHF. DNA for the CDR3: TGCGCCAGCAGCTTACAAGGGGGCAATCAGCCCCAGCATTTT.